This T cell receptor (beta chain) came from a study of shared T cell receptors in the human thymus. Here immunoSEQ multiplex PCR was the method, and the copy in TCRdb shows in-frame clones only, minus some. This repertoire shows 500,000 to 750,000 clones, around 89% found once; its top ten account for about 0.01%. This clone has just a few counts. Germline CDR1 reads SGHRS; CDR2 reads YFSETQ. This CDR3 has 15 residues. J gave up 3 bases and V 4 bases, and 7 bases lay outside the gene matches. This sample was shared with a second study, whose subject was human thymus T cells. From that second work: Thymus tissue for the work was resected from patients undergoing corrective heart surgery.

The source of this sequence is a boy in the first two years of life with a congenital heart defect. Sequences were obtained from thymocytes. This sequence joins TRBV5-1 and TRBJ2-7, with TRBD1 identical over 10 bases. The CDR3 protein is CASSPDRDRGYEQYF. Written as DNA, the CDR3 is TGCGCCAGCAGCCCGGACCGGGACAGGGGCTACGAGCAGTACTTC.